The 30 T cell receptor beta chains presented below share a single source sample, sequenced in a study of chemoradiotherapy in HPV16-positive cancers. The data were produced by immunoSEQ multiplex PCR, yet TCRdb's version contains in-frame clones alone and is incomplete. The data hold 45,000 to 60,000 clones, with more than 75% observed a single time. The source material was blood, sampled from a patient who underwent chemoradiotherapy. These receptors were obtained from a human donor with HPV-associated anogenital cancer.

This sequence joins TRBV7-2 and TRBJ2-4; tentative D call: TRBD1 (6 bases). This CDR3 has 18 amino acids. V was trimmed by 3 bases and J by 0 bases, leaving 18 bases between them. Germline CDR1 reads SGHTA; CDR2 reads FQGNSA. The CDR3 protein is CASSFPRTDPLAKNIQYF. CDR3 DNA sequence: TGTGCCAGCAGCTTTCCGAGGACAGACCCCTTAGCCAAAAACATTCAGTACTTC.

The chain employs TRBV5-1 and TRBJ2-7; 7 nucleotides line up with TRBD2. This CDR3 has 17 amino acids. In germline, CDR1 is SGHRS, CDR2 YFSETQ. Trimming at V came to 5 bases and at J to 8 bases, leaving 22 bases not matched to a gene. The CDR3 sequence is CASRLTSPSSGITKQYF. CDR3 bases: TGCGCCAGCAGATTGACTAGCCCCTCATCGGGTATTACGAAGCAGTACTTC.

J is TRBJ2-5 and V is TRBV7-9, with TRBD1 matching over 9 bases. With V trimmed by 6 bases and J by 0 bases, 8 bases remained unmatched. CDR3 length: 16 residues. Germline-derived CDR1 and CDR2 are SEHNR and FQNEAQ (reference sequence). The CDR3 DNA sequence: TGTGCCAGCAGTTTCCCGGGACAGGGTCACCAAGAGACCCAGTACTTC. Translating it yields CASSFPGQGHQETQYF.

The DNA for the CDR3 is TGTGCCAGCAACCAACAGGGGAGGGAGACCCAGTACTTC. Translation: CASNQQGRETQYF. The chain combines TRBV6-6 with TRBJ2-5, with a possible D match to TRBD1 (7 bases). The CDR3 contains 13 residues. Germline-derived CDR1 and CDR2 are MNHNY and SVGAGI (reference sequence). The V end lost 7 bases, the J end lost 5 bases, and 14 bases lay between the germline ends.

The table lists this clone with a count of one. The V and J genes are TRBV7-8 and TRBJ2-6, with TRBD2 matching over 9 bases. V shed 5 bases, J shed 0 bases, and the junction held 2 bases outside the gene matches. Germline loops: CDR1 SGHVS, CDR2 FQNEAQ. The CDR3 runs 16 residues. This chain's CDR3 is CASSISGSSGANVLTF. The CDR3 region has the DNA TGTGCCAGCAGCATTAGCGGGAGCTCTGGGGCCAACGTCCTGACTTTC.

By share, this clone counts as medium-sized. The J gene is TRBJ2-5, the V gene TRBV11-2, with D possibly matching TRBD2 (5 bases). CDR3 length: 15 amino acids. The germline V gene has CDR1 SGHAT and CDR2 FQNNGV. Trimming removed 5 bases from V and 1 base from J, with 14 bases in between. In DNA form, the CDR3 reads TGTGCCAGCAGCCTCGGGGTACAGCTCCAAGAGACCCAGTACTTC. It specifies CASSLGVQLQETQYF.

The V and J genes are TRBV12-2 and TRBJ2-2; the D call of TRBD1 is as the table states it, not checked on the DNA. TRBV12-2 is a known pseudogene. This CDR3 has 17 amino acids. The CDR3 coding sequence is TGTGCAAGTCGTCTCAGCAAGGCAGGGAAGGGCACCGGGGAGCTGTTTTTT. Amino acids: CASRLSKAGKGTGELFF.

The chain joins TRBV18 to TRBJ1-4; D call uncertain. In germline, CDR1 is KGHSH, CDR2 LQKENI. Deletions cut 0 bases from V and 7 bases from J, with 9 bases between. The CDR3 loop spans 14 amino acids. The CDR3 is CASSPPSGFEKLFF. The CDR3 DNA sequence: TGTGCCAGCTCACCACCGTCAGGTTTTGAAAAACTGTTTTTT.

This clone has just one count. This chain connects TRBV9 to TRBJ1-5, with D perhaps matching TRBD1 (5 bases). The length of the CDR3 is 14 residues. From germline, CDR1 is SGDLS and CDR2 YYNGEE. V lost 0 bases and J 3 bases, leaving 7 bases between the germline ends. CDR3 in amino acids: CASSVEGVNQPQHF. The CDR3 DNA is TGTGCCAGCAGCGTAGAAGGGGTCAATCAGCCCCAGCATTTT. Full variable domain (missing parts from reference TRBV9 and TRBJ1-5): DSGVTQTPKHLITATGQRVTLRCSPRSGDLSVYWYQQSLDQGLQFLIQYYNGEERAKGNILERFSAQQFPDLHSELNLSSLELGDSALYFCASSVEGVNQPQHFGDGTRLSIL.

The chain employs TRBV19 and TRBJ2-5; D could derive from TRBD1 or TRBD2 (5 bases each). The CDR3 runs to 15 residues. The V gene lost 8 bases and the J gene lost 5 bases, with 21 bases spanning the gap. The germline CDR1 and CDR2 sequences are LNHDA and SQIVND (reference sequence). CDR3 in amino acids: CASRRAQGVGETQYF. CDR3 coding DNA: TGTGCCAGTCGTAGGGCCCAGGGAGTAGGTGAGACCCAGTACTTC.

V is TRBV6-8 and J is TRBJ2-3; D may be TRBD1 (6 bases). The CDR3 covers 19 residues. Germline V gene lookup returns CDR1 MNHGY and CDR2 SAAAGT. The V and J ends lost 0 bases and 5 bases respectively, with 24 bases between them. The CDR3 bases are TGTGCCAGCAGTTACTCTCTAAACACGTCGGGACAAAACATAGATACGCAGTATTTT. It translates to CASSYSLNTSGQNIDTQYF.

The chain couples TRBV9 to TRBJ1-1; TRBD1 might be the D (5 bases). The CDR3 spans 12 residues. V shed 3 bases and J shed 7 bases, with 10 bases lying between them. From germline, CDR1 is SGDLS and CDR2 YYNGEE. The CDR3 DNA reads TGTGCCAGCAGCGCCCAGGGAGGTGAAGCTTTCTTT. This gives the protein CASSAQGGEAFF. Complete variable domain (other parts from reference TRBV9 and TRBJ1-1): DSGVTQTPKHLITATGQRVTLRCSPRSGDLSVYWYQQSLDQGLQFLIQYYNGEERAKGNILERFSAQQFPDLHSELNLSSLELGDSALYFCASSAQGGEAFFGQGTRLTVV.

This chain joins TRBV5-6 and TRBJ2-5; 10 bases line up with TRBD1. Germline loops: CDR1 SGHDT, CDR2 YYEEEE. The J segment lost 5 bases and the V segment lost 2 bases, leaving 6 bases of the junction unmatched. This CDR3 region has 15 residues. CDR3 nucleotides: TGTGCCAGCAGCTTCCGGGACAGGGGTTACGAGACCCAGTACTTC. Protein: CASSFRDRGYETQYF.

This chain uses TRBV5-1 with TRBJ2-3; D remains unclear. V lost 2 bases to trimming and J lost 1 base, with 11 bases between them. The germline V gene has CDR1 SGHRS and CDR2 YFSETQ. The CDR3 extends over 15 amino acids. The CDR3 sequence is CASSFGGMGTDTQYF. The CDR3 DNA sequence: TGCGCCAGCAGCTTCGGTGGGATGGGCACAGATACGCAGTATTTT.

J is TRBJ2-3 and V is TRBV14; D is undetermined. The CDR3 extends over 16 amino acids. CDR1 is SGHDN and CDR2 is FVKESK in the germline V gene. V was clipped by 1 base and J by 5 bases, with 16 bases between them. CDR3 protein: CASSQAIASSLDTQYF. For the CDR3, the DNA is TGTGCCAGCAGCCAAGCAATAGCCTCCAGCTTAGATACGCAGTATTTT.

V and J are TRBV13 and TRBJ1-1; no firm D call. Germline V gene lookup returns CDR1 PRHDT and CDR2 FYEKMQ (reference sequence). CDR3 length equals 16 residues. V lost 6 bases, J lost 3 bases, and 20 bases lay in between. This CDR3 reads CASRGSETVVDTEAFF. The CDR3, as DNA: TGTGCCAGCAGAGGAAGCGAGACGGTCGTTGACACTGAAGCTTTCTTT.

The chain couples TRBV27 to TRBJ2-7, with D uncertain. V dropped 5 bases and J dropped 7 bases, with 9 bases sitting between them. This CDR3 spans 11 amino acids. Germline loops: CDR1 MNHEY, CDR2 SMNVEV (reference sequence). In DNA form, the CDR3 reads TGTGCCAGCAGTGGATTGGGGGAGCAGTACTTC. This translates into CASSGLGEQYF.

V gene TRBV29-1 combines with J gene TRBJ2-3; no clear D gene. Between the trimmed V and J ends, which lost 4 bases and 2 bases, there was a span of 16 bases. The CDR3 length is 15 residues. Germline V gene sequence: CDR1 SQVTM, CDR2 ANQGSEA. The CDR3 reads CSVVTNPTPTDTQYF. The CDR3 DNA follows: TGCAGCGTTGTCACTAACCCGACCCCCACAGATACGCAGTATTTT.

The V gene is TRBV5-8, the J gene TRBJ2-3; D is uncertain. Per the germline V gene, CDR1 is SGHTS and CDR2 is YDEGEE. Trimming left V 3 bases short and J 0 bases short, with 8 bases between. The CDR3 runs 14 residues. This CDR3 is CASSWPRSTDTQYF. DNA of the CDR3: TGTGCCAGCAGCTGGCCCAGGAGCACAGATACGCAGTATTTT.

The chain is built from TRBV7-8 and TRBJ2-3, with D maybe TRBD1 (7 bases). V lost 5 bases and J lost 0, with 15 bases in between. The CDR3 runs to 16 residues. Germline V lookup: CDR1 SGHVS, CDR2 FQNEAQ. The CDR3 DNA sequence: TGTGCCAGCAGCGGTCAGGGGGGCTCTAGCACAGATACGCAGTATTTT. Translating it yields CASSGQGGSSTDTQYF.

Here the CDR3 DNA reads TGTGCCAGCAGCTCGCACAATGAGCAGTTCTTC. It specifies CASSSHNEQFF. The V call is TRBV7-9, the J call TRBJ2-1; D is undetermined. The V and J ends lost 4 bases and 5 bases respectively, with 3 bases between them. Germline loops: CDR1 SEHNR, CDR2 FQNEAQ (reference sequence). The CDR3 sequence is 11 residues long.

The chain is built from TRBV6-5 and TRBJ2-1, with a weak D call TRBD2 (6 bases). With 6 bases removed from V and 8 bases from J, the gap between germline ends came to 14 bases. This CDR3 contains 13 residues. The germline CDR1 and CDR2 sequences are MNHEY and SVGAGI. CDR3 region: CASRPGLFDEQFF. CDR3 nucleotide sequence: TGTGCCAGCAGGCCCGGACTATTCGATGAGCAGTTCTTC.

The V call is TRBV19, the J call TRBJ2-5; 9 bases line up with TRBD1. In germline, CDR1 is LNHDA, CDR2 SQIVND (reference sequence). The V segment lost 6 bases and the J segment 5 bases; nucleotides outside the gene matches: 10. The CDR3 length is 15 residues. The CDR3 nucleotides are TGTGCCAGTAGAACCCCCGGGACAGGGCTGGAGACCCAGTACTTC. Translating it yields CASRTPGTGLETQYF.

This chain connects TRBV7-2 to TRBJ2-1, with TRBD2 matching over 8 bases. The CDR3 has 17 residues. The V gene's germline CDR1 is SGHTA and CDR2 FQGNSA. The trim removed 0 bases at V and 4 bases at J, leaving 8 bases unmatched. CDR3 sequence reads: CASSLAWGASGYNEQFF. In nucleotides, the CDR3 is TGTGCCAGCAGCTTAGCGTGGGGGGCTAGCGGGTACAATGAGCAGTTCTTC.

V usage is TRBV4-2 and J usage is TRBJ2-5; 7 nucleotides match TRBD1. The J call may be wrong; the DNA end is better matched by TRBJ2-7. Germline V lookup: CDR1 LGHNA, CDR2 YNFKEQ. CDR3 length equals 15 residues. CDR3 protein: CASSQDGGQSLEQYF. The CDR3 DNA is TGTGCCAGCAGCCAAGATGGGGGACAGAGTCTCGAGCAGTACTTC.

The rearrangement links TRBV9 to TRBJ2-2; 7 bases are shared with TRBD1. CDR1 and CDR2 from the germline V gene are SGDLS and YYNGEE. This CDR3 has 15 residues. The V and J ends lost 6 bases and 0 bases, in that order; junction bases with no gene match: 5. The DNA for the CDR3 is TGTGCCAGCAAGTCGACAGGGTCGAACACCGGGGAGCTGTTTTTT. Residues: CASKSTGSNTGELFF. Full variable domain (missing parts from reference TRBV9 and TRBJ2-2): DSGVTQTPKHLITATGQRVTLRCSPRSGDLSVYWYQQSLDQGLQFLIQYYNGEERAKGNILERFSAQQFPDLHSELNLSSLELGDSALYFCASKSTGSNTGELFFGEGSRLTVL.

The chain recombines TRBV9 with TRBJ1-1, with D unresolved. The CDR3 runs 12 residues. V dropped 0 bases and J dropped 4 bases, with 4 bases sitting between them. Germline V lookup: CDR1 SGDLS, CDR2 YYNGEE. The chain's CDR3 is CASSVAGTEAFF. The CDR3 DNA reads TGTGCCAGCAGCGTAGCGGGCACTGAAGCTTTCTTT.

This rearrangement joins TRBV7-9 to TRBJ2-5; 8 bases align to TRBD2. The germline V gene encodes CDR1 SEHNR and CDR2 FQNEAQ (reference sequence). This CDR3 has 15 residues. Trimming cost V 4 bases and J 5 bases; bases outside gene matches: 9. The CDR3 protein is CASSSSGFLSETQYF. DNA of the CDR3: TGTGCCAGCAGCTCTAGCGGGTTCCTCTCCGAGACCCAGTACTTC. The complete variable domain, with remaining parts taken from reference TRBV7-9 and TRBJ2-5, reads DTGVSQNPRHKITKRGQNVTFRCDPISEHNRLYWYRQTLGQGPEFLTYFQNEAQLEKSRLLSDRFSAERPKGSFSTLEIQRTEQGDSAMYLCASSSSGFLSETQYFGPGTRLLVL.

V usage is TRBV5-1 and J usage is TRBJ2-7, with D perhaps matching TRBD2 (6 bases). Germline CDR1 reads SGHRS; CDR2 reads YFSETQ. V was clipped by 0 bases and J by 3 bases, with 13 bases between them. The CDR3 consists of 15 residues. CDR3 DNA sequence: TGCGCCAGCAGCTTGGCCACGGGAGCGGTCTACGAGCAGTACTTC. Amino acid sequence: CASSLATGAVYEQYF.

The V call is TRBV9, the J call TRBJ1-1, with D unclear. CDR3 length: 14 residues. The V end lost 0 bases, the J end lost 0 bases, and 6 bases lay between the germline ends. Germline V CDR1 and CDR2: SGDLS, YYNGEE. In DNA form, the CDR3 reads TGTGCCAGCAGCGTAGGGGAGATGAACACTGAAGCTTTCTTT. It specifies CASSVGEMNTEAFF.